This T cell receptor (beta chain) was sequenced during a study of shared clonotypes between healthy human individuals. Overall study findings and caveats: Estimated richness was generally greater in naive than memory subsets.

A remark on this clone: Antigen: not known. Within the sample, other DNA sequences also encode this same CDR3.

TCRdb's table, derived via immunoSEQ multiplex PCR, lists solely in-frame clones and lacks some. The table includes 2 million to 2.5 million clones, 95% detected once. Sample: naive CD4+ T cells sorted from blood. The subset denotes: CD45RA+ positively selected. The receptor comes from a man in his late teens or twenties in good health.

CDR3 in DNA: TGTGCCAGCAGCAATGGACCCTCTGGAAACACCATATATTTT. Protein: CASSNGPSGNTIYF. The chain joins TRBV7-2 to TRBJ1-3, with D unclear. Germline CDR1 SGHTA, CDR2 FQGNSA. There are 14 residues in the CDR3. Trimming removed 5 bases at V and 0 bases at J, with 8 bases between.